This T cell receptor (beta chain) was identified in a study of human T cells and chemical hapten exposure. Study-level points and caveats: Significantly more large CDR3 similarity clusters arose among expanded TCRs than among controls.

Germline CDR1 reads KGHSH; CDR2 reads LQKENI. The CDR3 length is 18 residues. V was pared by 4 bases and J by 0 bases, with 7 bases of the junction left unmatched. Individual cDNA molecules (in the library) carried attached unique molecular identifiers. MiXCR was run by TCRdb on the RACE reads, yielding one entry per CDR3 protein. Here the sample spans around 77,000 distinct CDR3 sequences, about 9.4% being singletons. This clonotype has ten or more counts. Its target is not known. Time point meaning: patch test 1, 2 weeks after DPC sensitization. Treatment described: therapeutic diphenylcyclopropenone sensitization with weekly scalp DPC. Non-pregnant alopecia patients aged 18 to 70, suitable for DPC therapy. Unfractionated whole blood served as the source for total RNA extraction.

The sample in question was whole blood, obtained in connection with sensitization to the hapten diphenylcyclopropenone (DPC). The TCR was taken from a woman aged 40-49 years with alopecia areata. Some clones in this sample may be carry-over from other donors' samples. This chain connects TRBV18 to TRBJ2-1; 12 bases agree with TRBD2. In nucleotides, the CDR3 is TGTGCCAGCTCACGGAGGACTAGCGGGGAAAGCTCCTACAATGAGCAGTTCTTC. It is translated as CASSRRTSGESSYNEQFF.